These T cell receptor beta chains were read from a single sample in a study of technical replicates of blood from several donors. Sequencing was performed with immunoSEQ multiplex PCR; in TCRdb, only in-frame clones are kept and a portion is missing. The sample includes 40,000 to 60,000 clones, about 93% of them seen just once. Material for sequencing was PBMCs. Receptor source: a human donor in good health. Some clones in this sample may be carry-over from other donors' samples. Both conserved end residues are part of each CDR3. Each record gives: J gene, clone size, D gene, V gene, CDR3 protein, CDR3 DNA. D genes are given only for firm matches. Size values are once, few and many counts, or a class for expanded clones, and some rows have none.

TRBJ1-5,-,-,TRBV6-6,CASSYSWTLSSQPQHF,TGTGCCAGCAGTTACTCGTGGACACTTTCAAGCCAGCCCCAGCATTTT
TRBJ2-3,-,-,TRBV5-1,CASSSLSYSDTQYF,TGCGCCAGCAGCTCTCTGAGCTACTCAGATACGCAGTATTTT
TRBJ1-5,-,TRBD1,TRBV6-5,CASGGQGNNQPQHF,TGTGCCAGCGGGGGACAGGGGAACAATCAGCCCCAGCATTTT
TRBJ2-7,-,TRBD2,TRBV7-2,CASSLRSGGVQEQYF,TGTGCCAGCAGCTTAAGAAGCGGGGGGGTTCAGGAGCAGTACTTC
TRBJ1-1,-,-,TRBV6-1,CASSEYTGGVMNTEAFF,TGTGCCAGCAGTGAATATACTGGGGGCGTCATGAACACTGAAGCTTTCTTT
TRBJ1-1,-,-,TRBV11-2,CASSSGLKNTEAFF,TGTGCCAGCAGCTCAGGACTCAAGAACACTGAAGCTTTCTTT
TRBJ2-3,-,TRBD2,TRBV5-3,CARSLAGGTDTQYF,TGTGCCAGAAGCTTGGCGGGGGGGACAGATACGCAGTATTTT
TRBJ2-5,few,TRBD2,TRBV9,CASSEGTSGGAVIETQYF,TGTGCCAGCAGCGAGGGGACTAGCGGGGGGGCGGTAATAGAGACCCAGTACTTC
TRBJ2-1,-,TRBD2,TRBV10-1,CASSVAGGPVYGEQFF,TGCGCCAGCAGTGTGGCGGGAGGGCCTGTATACGGTGAGCAGTTCTTC
TRBJ1-2,-,-,TRBV6-5,CASSRQGGVGYTF,TGTGCCAGCAGCAGGCAGGGTGGGGTTGGCTACACCTTC
TRBJ1-5,-,-,TRBV6-5,CASKGGVNQPQHF,TGTGCCAGCAAGGGGGGGGTCAATCAGCCCCAGCATTTT
TRBJ1-1,few,-,TRBV7-3,CASSVDMNTEAFF,TGTGCCAGCAGCGTAGACATGAACACTGAAGCTTTCTTT
TRBJ2-5,-,TRBD2,TRBV5-1,CASSRTPQRGNQETQYF,TGCGCCAGCAGCAGGACCCCCCAGCGGGGGAACCAAGAGACCCAGTACTTC
TRBJ2-7,-,-,TRBV7-2,CASSLGGLPEQYF,TGTGCCAGCAGCTTAGGGGGACTTCCCGAGCAGTACTTC
TRBJ2-3,-,-,TRBV5-1,CASREQESTDTQYF,TGCGCCAGCAGAGAACAGGAGAGCACAGATACGCAGTATTTT
TRBJ2-7,once,TRBD2,TRBV7-8,CASSFVTSGEQYF,TGTGCCAGCAGCTTTGTGACTAGCGGGGAGCAGTACTTC
TRBJ1-5,-,TRBD1,TRBV5-1,CASSWRQGDQPQHF,TGCGCCAGCAGCTGGAGACAGGGGGATCAGCCCCAGCATTTT
TRBJ1-2,-,-,TRBV5-5,CASSLEGEGTYGYTF,TGTGCCAGCAGCTTGGAGGGAGAGGGAACCTATGGCTACACCTTC
TRBJ1-1,-,-,TRBV6-6,CASSPGRGARAEAFF,TGTGCCAGCAGCCCTGGCCGGGGGGCGAGGGCTGAAGCTTTCTTT
TRBJ2-3,-,-,TRBV7-2,CASSAGSSTDTQYF,TGTGCCAGCAGCGCGGGGAGTTCCACAGATACGCAGTATTTT
TRBJ2-1,-,TRBD2,TRBV5-1,CASSLGVKGLGNEQFF,TGCGCCAGCAGCTTGGGGGTAAAGGGACTAGGCAATGAGCAGTTCTTC
TRBJ1-1,-,-,TRBV11-3,CASSSRGGDTEAFF,TGTGCCAGCAGCTCACGAGGGGGGGACACTGAAGCTTTCTTT
TRBJ2-1,-,TRBD2,TRBV5-4,CASSLGISGRNNEQFF,TGTGCCAGCAGCTTGGGGATTAGCGGGAGAAACAATGAGCAGTTCTTC
TRBJ1-6,-,-,TRBV18,CASSPQAESSYNSPLHF,TGTGCCAGCTCACCTCAGGCAGAGAGCTCCTATAATTCACCCCTCCACTTT
TRBJ1-2,-,TRBD1,TRBV7-2,CASSWGQGFDSYTF,TGTGCCAGCAGCTGGGGACAGGGGTTTGATAGCTACACCTTC
TRBJ1-6,-,-,TRBV4-1,CASSTQSQRPSSYNSPLHF,TGCGCCAGCAGCACCCAATCACAGAGACCAAGCTCCTATAATTCACCCCTCCACTTT
TRBJ2-7,-,TRBD2,TRBV7-6,CASSLAQRERYEQYF,TGTGCCAGCAGCTTAGCCCAGCGGGAGAGGTACGAGCAGTACTTC
TRBJ1-1,-,-,TRBV11-1,CASSFAGTITEAFF,TGTGCCAGCAGCTTTGCCGGGACAATCACTGAAGCTTTCTTT
TRBJ1-2,-,TRBD1,TRBV29-1,CSVDDPGQGIANYGYTF,TGCAGCGTTGATGACCCAGGACAGGGGATAGCTAACTATGGCTACACCTTC
TRBJ2-1,-,-,TRBV6-1,CASSEGFPGNEQFF,TGTGCCAGCAGTGAAGGGTTCCCGGGTAATGAGCAGTTCTTC
TRBJ1-6,once,-,TRBV7-9,CASSLGTREGSPLHF,TGTGCCAGCAGCTTAGGAACGAGGGAGGGCTCACCCCTCCACTTT
TRBJ1-4,-,-,TRBV5-1,CASSLGGTNEKLFF,TGCGCCAGCAGCTTAGGGGGAACTAATGAAAAACTGTTTTTT
TRBJ2-6,-,-,TRBV5-1,CASSLGGRSGANVLTF,TGCGCCAGCAGCTTGGGAGGGAGGTCTGGGGCCAACGTCCTGACTTTC
TRBJ2-7,once,-,TRBV29-1,CSVYGWAGTYEQYF,TGCAGCGTTTACGGTTGGGCGGGGACCTACGAGCAGTACTTC
TRBJ2-2,-,TRBD1,TRBV2,CATVDRGRAGELFF,TGTGCCACCGTGGACAGGGGTAGGGCCGGGGAGCTGTTTTTT
TRBJ1-6,-,-,TRBV4-3,CASSPDRFNSPLHF,TGCGCCAGCAGCCCGGACAGATTTAATTCACCCCTCCACTTT
TRBJ1-5,few,-,TRBV4-3,CASSQDNQGYQPQHF,TGCGCCAGCAGCCAAGATAATCAGGGATACCAGCCCCAGCATTTT
TRBJ1-1,-,TRBD1,TRBV7-9,CASTRTTGVTSSNEAFF,TGTGCCAGCACCCGAACCACAGGGGTTACTAGCTCGAACGAAGCTTTCTTT
TRBJ2-7,few,TRBD1,TRBV7-9,CASSLAGQVGAYEQYF,TGTGCCAGCAGCTTGGCCGGACAGGTTGGGGCCTACGAGCAGTACTTC
TRBJ1-6,-,TRBD1,TRBV25-1,CASSDRDRGNSPLHF,TGTGCCAGCAGTGATAGGGACAGGGGCAATTCACCCCTCCACTTT
TRBJ1-1,-,TRBD1,TRBV5-4,CASSLRRDRVTEAFF,TGTGCCAGCAGCTTGCGGCGGGACAGGGTGACTGAAGCTTTCTTT
TRBJ2-3,-,-,TRBV7-8,CASSRGGDPSTDTQYF,TGTGCCAGCAGCCGCGGAGGCGACCCTAGCACAGATACGCAGTATTTT
TRBJ1-6,-,-,TRBV7-8,CASSQYPRGAFNSPLHF,TGTGCCAGCAGCCAATACCCCCGGGGAGCCTTTAATTCACCCCTCCACTTT
TRBJ2-1,-,-,TRBV7-2,CASSFRDNYNEQFF,TGTGCCAGCAGCTTCCGGGACAACTACAATGAGCAGTTCTTC
TRBJ2-1,-,TRBD1,TRBV5-6,CASSLRQGSGEQFF,TGTGCCAGCAGCTTGCGACAGGGGTCGGGTGAGCAGTTCTTC